Included here is one T cell receptor beta chain sequence, with context. The antigen remains unidentified. The data belong to a study of graft-versus-host responses after intestinal transplantation. Looking at the study overall: As for transplant type, recipients had multivisceral, liver-intestinal, or isolated intestinal grafts. Every recipient underwent anti-thymocyte globulin induction, then tacrolimus and steroids for about three years. Points from the study as a whole: Peak levels of circulating GvH clones tracked with early post-transplant HvG declines. Researchers found GvH clones in recipient marrow, and some showed up first in ileum or blood.

TCRdb's copy holds only in-frame clones and misses some; the assay was immunoSEQ multiplex PCR. Found here are more than 25,000 clones, approximately 95% of them singletons; the top ten hold about 0.5%. The sequence came from a human patient who received an intestinal transplant, so some T cells may come from the graft donor. The material was PBMCs, obtained 18 days after transplant.

The CDR3 nucleotides read TGTGCCAGCAGGGGGGACAGCTACACCGGGGAGCTGTTTTTT. It specifies CASRGDSYTGELFF. J is TRBJ2-2 and V is TRBV7-9, with 7 bases identical to TRBD1. CDR3 length equals 14 residues. Germline values: CDR1 SEHNR, CDR2 FQNEAQ (reference sequence). J was trimmed by 3 bases and V by 6 bases; bases with no gene match: 4.